This TCR beta chain was sequenced in a study of blood T cell repertoires in COVID-19. Trimming pared 7 bases from V and 3 bases from J, leaving 12 bases between. Germline assignment: CDR1 SQVTM and CDR2 ANQGSEA. The CDR3 loop spans 12 amino acids. Source study methods: The authors estimated nucleated cell counts from reference gene primer amplification. Using immunoSEQ multiplex PCR, the repertoire was profiled, and TCRdb retains in-frame clones only, with some absent. D and trimming were read from the DNA, whereas the V and J calls and clone size are those reported in that table. Of fewer than 250,000 clones listed, 86% are singletons.

The receptor was derived from a woman between 35 and 50 years old in a cohort exposed to, infected with or recovered from COVID-19 (not recorded which). The sequenced material came from PBMCs or T cells enriched from blood (not recorded which). The J gene is TRBJ2-5, the V gene TRBV29-1, with D possibly TRBD1 on 5 matching bases. CDR3 DNA: TGCAGCGGGGTGGGCAGGGAAGAGACCCAGTACTTC. Its translation: CSGVGREETQYF.